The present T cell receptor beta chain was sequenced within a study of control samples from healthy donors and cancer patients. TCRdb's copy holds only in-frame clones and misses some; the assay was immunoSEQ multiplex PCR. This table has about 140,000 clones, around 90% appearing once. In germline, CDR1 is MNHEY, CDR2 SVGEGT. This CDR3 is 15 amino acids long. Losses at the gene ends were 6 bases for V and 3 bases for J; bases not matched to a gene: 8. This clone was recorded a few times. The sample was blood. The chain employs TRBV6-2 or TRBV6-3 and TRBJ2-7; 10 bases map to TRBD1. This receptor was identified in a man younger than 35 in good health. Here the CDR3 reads CASSSAGTGDYEQYF. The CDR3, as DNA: TGTGCCAGCAGCTCCGCCGGGACAGGGGACTACGAGCAGTACTTC.